This T cell receptor (beta chain) was sequenced in a study of blood T cell repertoires in COVID-19. Turning to the study itself: The study drew acute and convalescent COVID-19 samples from the United States, Italy and Spain. T cells, B-cell-depleted T cells, or PBMCs supplied cDNA or gDNA.

Under the authors' procedure: Reference gene primer amplification gave estimated nucleated cell counts. Using immunoSEQ multiplex PCR, the repertoire was profiled, and TCRdb retains in-frame clones only, with some absent. V and J calls plus clone size are reproduced from that table; the DNA served to infer D and trimming. The table records under 400,000 clones, almost 90% of them present only once. CDR3 length: 14 amino acids. The germline V and J ends were trimmed by 5 bases and 4 bases, with 14 bases remaining between them. CDR1 is SEHNR, CDR2 FQNEAQ, per germline (reference sequence). This TCR was sampled from a man younger than 35 with active or convalescent COVID-19. The chain links TRBV7-9 to TRBJ2-5, with a tentative D call TRBD2 (5 bases). The sample consisted of peripheral blood. CDR3 region: CASSPDRRPETQYF. The DNA of the CDR3 is TGTGCCAGCAGCCCCGACCGGAGGCCAGAGACCCAGTACTTC.